What follows is one T cell receptor beta chain and its context. The antigen remains undetermined. Germline values: CDR1 SGHNT, CDR2 YENEEA. This CDR3 is 14 amino acids long. With V trimmed by 5 bases and J by 4 bases, 4 bases remained unmatched. The sample is drawn from a study of T cell responses to AZD1222 COVID-19 vaccine. Across the whole study: Second-dose intervals of approximately 4 or approximately 12 weeks were pooled.

Generated by immunoSEQ multiplex PCR, the TCRdb table keeps only in-frame clones and is missing some. The table shows 100,000 or so clones, with about 87% occurring only once. Study observations and caveats: The study identified only five to seven AZD1222 recipients as seropositive at baseline. Among spike-specific TCRs, nearly half reportedly target unmutated variant regions.

This receptor was identified in an adult in good health. The sequenced sample was peripheral blood, obtained on day 0 of AZD1222 vaccination. This rearrangement joins TRBV11-3 to TRBJ2-1, with 8 bases that match TRBD1. The CDR3 coding sequence is TGTGCCAGCAGCCCAGGGGGCGGGTACAATGAGCAGTTCTTC. Its translation: CASSPGGGYNEQFF.